The present TCR beta chain was sequenced within a study of T-cell memory formation after mild COVID-19. Points from the study as a whole: Some clones that responded turned up in pre-infection memory, which suggests that cross-reactive memory joined in. A balance of CD4 and CD8 characterized clones contracting day 15 to 85, whereas later expanders leaned CD4+. CD8+ contracting clones occupied EMRA, while CD4+ ones occupied mainly CM and EM.

Germline CDR1 is MNHEY and CDR2 is SVGEGT. The CDR3 is made up of 13 amino acids. V was trimmed by 6 bases and J by 9 bases, leaving 16 bases between them. This clonotype was observed a handful of times. Its specificity is not known. TCRdb re-derived calls from the 5' RACE reads in MiXCR, one entry per CDR3 protein. This table holds 200,000 to 250,000 distinct CDR3 sequences, roughly 15% found once. The V call is TRBV6-2 or TRBV6-3, the J call TRBJ2-3; D tentatively fits TRBD1 or TRBD2 (6 bases each). The receptor was isolated from a man between 18 and 29 years old who had mild COVID-19 (a few samples of this study predate the infection). Cell type and time point are not known. The specimen sequenced was PBMCs or a T cell subset sorted from them (not recorded which). The CDR3 protein is CASSPIPGATQYF. Written as DNA, the CDR3 is TGTGCCAGCAGCCCGATACCGGGGGCGACGCAGTATTTT.